The next 21 T cell receptor beta chains were all read from a single sample in a study of T cell responses to AZD1222 COVID-19 vaccine. Only in-frame clones appear in the TCRdb table, and some are missing; sequencing was by immunoSEQ multiplex PCR. The sample yields about 180,000 clones, just under 90% seen once. Material: peripheral blood, obtained 28 days after the second dose of the MenACWY control vaccine. The receptor set was obtained from an adult who received the MenACWY meningococcal vaccine as a control.

V gene TRBV11-3 combines with J gene TRBJ2-2; TRBD2 matches 7 bases. The CDR3 sequence is 13 residues long. With 6 bases clipped from V and 5 bases from J, the junction kept 3 bases outside the gene matches. Germline V gives CDR1 SGHNT, CDR2 YENEEA. The CDR3 protein is CASRFSGTGELFF. The CDR3 DNA is TGTGCCAGCAGATTTAGCGGGACCGGGGAGCTGTTTTTT.

The chain combines TRBV28 with TRBJ1-4; a possible D gene is TRBD1 (5 bases). Deletions cut 8 bases from V and 10 bases from J, with 14 bases between. Looked up from germline, CDR1 is MDHEN and CDR2 is SYDVKM. The CDR3 runs to 12 residues. The CDR3 sequence is CASRPSGGKLFF. CDR3 sequence (DNA): TGTGCCAGCCGACCGTCGGGGGGAAAACTGTTTTTT.

This clone was seen only once. The gene calls are TRBV7-9 and TRBJ1-1; possible D gene TRBD1, 5 bases. V gave up 1 base and J gave up 8 bases, with 11 bases separating them. The CDR3 covers 13 residues. The germline CDR1 and CDR2 sequences are SEHNR and FQNEAQ (reference sequence). CDR3 in amino acids: CASSLEQGTEAFF. CDR3 coding DNA: TGTGCCAGCAGCTTAGAGCAGGGTACAGAAGCTTTCTTT. The full variable domain, rest sourced from reference TRBV7-9 and TRBJ1-1, is DTGVSQNPRHKITKRGQNVTFRCDPISEHNRLYWYRQTLGQGPEFLTYFQNEAQLEKSRLLSDRFSAERPKGSFSTLEIQRTEQGDSAMYLCASSLEQGTEAFFGQGTRLTVV.

The rearrangement uses TRBV29-1 and TRBJ2-2; D ambiguous. This CDR3 contains 13 residues. Germline V gives CDR1 SQVTM, CDR2 ANQGSEA. V shed 8 bases and J shed 3 bases, with 13 bases lying between them. The DNA for the CDR3 is TGCAGCACCATTATCGATGACACCGGGGAGCTGTTTTTT. Its protein is CSTIIDDTGELFF.

J is TRBJ1-6 and V is TRBV15; a weak D match, TRBD1 (6 bases). V gave up 4 bases and J gave up 9 bases, with 7 bases separating them. CDR1 is LNHNV, CDR2 YYDKDF, per germline (reference sequence). This CDR3 region has 12 residues. The CDR3 reads CATSTGASPLHF. CDR3 coding DNA: TGTGCCACCAGCACAGGGGCTTCACCCCTCCACTTT.

J is TRBJ2-5 and V is TRBV28; D gene uncertain. The V and J ends lost 7 bases and 0 bases respectively, with 12 bases between them. Germline V CDR1 and CDR2: MDHEN, SYDVKM. The CDR3 has 14 amino acids. The CDR3 sequence is CASTPLLYQETQYF. The CDR3 DNA is TGTGCCAGCACCCCCCTGCTGTACCAAGAGACCCAGTACTTC.

The chain links TRBV4-3 to TRBJ2-7; D remains unclear. Trimming stripped 0 bases from V and 2 bases from J, with 14 bases between. Per the germline V gene, CDR1 is LGHNA and CDR2 is YSLEER. The CDR3 is 16 amino acids. For the CDR3, the DNA is TGCGCCAGCAGCCAAGATTGGAGACGAGGAGCCTACGAGCAGTACTTC. Encoded protein: CASSQDWRRGAYEQYF.

This clone has just one count. The genes are TRBV4-3 and TRBJ1-2; D is uncertain. This CDR3 spans 15 amino acids. Between the trimmed V and J ends, which lost 0 bases and 8 bases, there was a span of 16 bases. The germline gives CDR1 LGHNA, CDR2 YSLEER. The CDR3 spells CASSQEAQASSGYTF. The CDR3 nucleotides are TGCGCCAGCAGCCAAGAAGCTCAGGCGTCGAGCGGCTACACCTTC.

This chain uses TRBV27 with TRBJ2-7; 9 bases are a match to TRBD1. The CDR3 length is 14 residues. Germline V CDR1 and CDR2: MNHEY, SMNVEV (reference sequence). The V segment lost 3 bases and the J segment 4 bases; nucleotides outside the gene matches: 4. This chain's CDR3 is CASSLTTGGYEQYF. Here the CDR3 DNA reads TGTGCCAGCAGTTTGACGACAGGGGGATACGAGCAGTACTTC.

The J gene is TRBJ2-3, the V gene TRBV27; D gene uncertain. This CDR3 region has 17 residues. Trimming stripped 7 bases from V and 0 bases from J, with 20 bases between. Germline-derived CDR1 and CDR2 are MNHEY and SMNVEV (reference sequence). The CDR3 spells CASMGFNPRSSTDTQYF. For the CDR3, the DNA is TGTGCCAGCATGGGTTTTAATCCCCGCAGTAGCACAGATACGCAGTATTTT.

This rearrangement joins TRBV7-9 to TRBJ1-1; D not resolved. The V end lost 5 bases, the J end lost 1 base, and 5 bases lay between the germline ends. Germline assignment: CDR1 SEHNR and CDR2 FQNEAQ (reference sequence). This CDR3 has 12 amino acids. The CDR3 DNA reads TGTGCCAGCAGCAAAAGGAACACTGAAGCTTTCTTT. Its translation is CASSKRNTEAFF.

The chain joins TRBV6-5 to TRBJ1-3; TRBD1 might be the D (5 bases). Germline values: CDR1 MNHEY, CDR2 SVGAGI. The CDR3 loop spans 15 amino acids. V gave up 2 bases and J gave up 0 bases, with 8 bases separating them. CDR3 residues: CASSYLTVSGNTIYF. DNA of the CDR3: TGTGCCAGCAGTTACCTGACAGTCTCTGGAAACACCATATATTTT.

The V and J genes are TRBV2 and TRBJ2-2; TRBD2 matches at 12 bases. The germline gives CDR1 SNHLY, CDR2 FYNNEI. This CDR3 region has 15 residues. Trimming took 6 bases from V and 6 from J; bases not matched to a gene: 5. CDR3 in amino acids: CASSRTSGTAGELFF. Here the CDR3 DNA reads TGTGCCAGCAGCCGGACTAGCGGGACTGCCGGGGAGCTGTTTTTT.

The table lists this clone with a count of one. This chain connects TRBV30 to TRBJ2-7; TRBD1 is a possible D gene (6 bases). CDR3 length: 12 residues. Germline V gives CDR1 GTSNPN, CDR2 SVGIG (reference sequence). With 4 bases removed from V and 6 bases from J, the gap between germline ends came to 13 bases. CDR3 loop: CAWTSQGSEQYF. Written as DNA, the CDR3 is TGTGCCTGGACCTCACAGGGATCCGAGCAGTACTTC.

The chain recombines TRBV5-1 with TRBJ1-6; 8 positions agree with TRBD1. The J segment lost 9 bases and the V segment lost 2 bases, leaving 10 bases of the junction unmatched. There are 16 residues in the CDR3. Germline-derived CDR1 and CDR2 are SGHRS and YFSETQ. CDR3 in amino acids: CASSLTPTGDGSPLHF. Here the CDR3 DNA reads TGCGCCAGCAGCTTAACGCCGACAGGGGACGGTTCACCCCTCCACTTT.

This clone was counted once. This chain uses TRBV7-9 with TRBJ1-2; D is perhaps TRBD1 (5 bases). Trimming removed 5 bases from V and 5 bases from J, with 15 bases in between. The CDR3 has 14 residues. From germline, CDR1 is SEHNR and CDR2 FQNEAQ (reference sequence). The CDR3 reads CASSPTVGLYGYTF. CDR3 coding DNA: TGTGCCAGCAGCCCGACAGTAGGATTGTATGGCTACACCTTC. Drawing the rest from reference TRBV7-9 and TRBJ1-2, the complete variable domain is DTGVSQNPRHKITKRGQNVTFRCDPISEHNRLYWYRQTLGQGPEFLTYFQNEAQLEKSRLLSDRFSAERPKGSFSTLEIQRTEQGDSAMYLCASSPTVGLYGYTFGSGTRLTVV.

In the case of this clone: Other DNA sequences of this sample code for an identical CDR3. V and J are TRBV11-2 and TRBJ1-2; possibly TRBD1 for D (6 bases). The CDR3 is 11 residues long. Per the germline V gene, CDR1 is SGHAT and CDR2 is FQNNGV. The V gene lost 3 bases and the J gene lost 8 bases, with 7 bases spanning the gap. CDR3 in amino acids: CASSLGGGYTF. The CDR3 region has the DNA TGTGCCAGCAGCTTGGGGGGCGGCTACACCTTC.

This clone was counted once. J is TRBJ2-2 and V is TRBV18, with 12 bases that match TRBD1. Germline CDR1 reads KGHSH; CDR2 reads LQKENI. Unmatched junction bases numbered 19, after V lost 8 bases and J lost 0 bases. CDR3 length equals 21 residues. CDR3: CASKIVLGTGGAVTNTGELFF. For the CDR3, the DNA is TGTGCCAGCAAGATCGTCCTCGGGACAGGGGGCGCAGTCACGAACACCGGGGAGCTGTTTTTT. The complete variable domain, with remaining parts taken from reference TRBV18 and TRBJ2-2, reads NAGVMQNPRHLVRRRGQEARLRCSPMKGHSHVYWYRQLPEEGLKFMVYLQKENIIDESGMPKERFSAEFPKEGPSILRIQQVVRGDSAAYFCASKIVLGTGGAVTNTGELFFGEGSRLTVL.

This chain uses TRBV4-2 with TRBJ2-1; D perhaps matches TRBD2 (6 bases). CDR3 length: 15 residues. The germline CDR1 and CDR2 sequences are LGHNA and YNFKEQ. Trimming cost V 4 bases and J 6 bases, with 16 bases left between them. Written as DNA, the CDR3 is TGTGCCAGCAGCCGTCCCGGGACTTTGACCAATGAGCAGTTCTTC. It encodes CASSRPGTLTNEQFF.

The chain is built from TRBV6-2 or TRBV6-3 and TRBJ1-1, with a possible D match to TRBD1 (5 bases). Germline V CDR1 and CDR2: MNHEY, SVGEGT. V was clipped by 2 bases and J by 5 bases, with 15 bases between them. The CDR3 sequence is 15 residues long. As DNA, the CDR3 is TGTGCCAGCAGTTACGAGGGACCGCCGAGGACTGAAGCTTTCTTT. This encodes CASSYEGPPRTEAFF.

The J gene is TRBJ1-2, the V gene TRBV18, with 10 bases matching TRBD1. V was pared by 4 bases and J by 3 bases, with 2 bases of the junction left unmatched. CDR1 KGHSH and CDR2 LQKENI come from the germline V gene. There are 14 residues in the CDR3. CDR3 DNA: TGTGCCAGCTCACAGGACAGGGGGTACTATGGCTACACCTTC. It translates to CASSQDRGYYGYTF.